Listed below are T cell receptor beta chains from one sample, sequenced in a study of cytomegalovirus exposure and HLA in healthy donors. Assay: immunoSEQ multiplex PCR; the TCRdb copy retains only in-frame clones and omits some. The sample holds roughly 150,000 clones; roughly 9.4% are singletons and the top ten take 1.8%. The sample taken for sequencing was PBMCs. The source is a male donor in good health and CMV-seronegative. CDR3s include the opening cysteine and the closing phenylalanine or tryptophan. The D gene is left open where the match is weak. Rows may omit the clone size; those that give it use once, few, many or a size class.

. TRBJ1-1 TRBV5-1 15 . TGCGCCAGCAGCTACGGGGGGGGCAGCGGCACTGAAGCTTTCTTT CASSYGGGSGTEAFF
. TRBJ2-3 TRBV4-3 14 . TGCGCCAGCAGCCCGGGAATTAGCACAGATACGCAGTATTTT CASSPGISTDTQYF
few TRBJ2-7 TRBV5-1 14 TRBD1 TGCGCCAGCAGCTTTACAGGGGTTGGGTCCGAGCAGTACTTC CASSFTGVGSEQYF
. TRBJ1-5 TRBV4-1 15 TRBD1 TGCGCCAGCAGCCAAGGGGGACAGCGCAATCAGCCCCAGCATTTT CASSQGGQRNQPQHF
. TRBJ2-7 TRBV13 16 TRBD2 TGTGCCAGCAGCTTAAGGGCCCTAGCGGGGATCTACGAGCAGTACTTC CASSLRALAGIYEQYF
few TRBJ2-7 TRBV6-5 14 TRBD2 TGTGCCAGCGTCCCCGCGGGAGGGCCTTCACGGCGGTACTTC CASVPAGGPSRRYF
few TRBJ1-5 TRBV4-1 18 TRBD1 TGCGCCAGCAGCCAAACGCCGACAGGGAGGAGCGGCAATCAGCCCCAGCATTTT CASSQTPTGRSGNQPQHF
few TRBJ2-7 TRBV27 14 . TGTGCCAGCAGTTTACAGGGGCCGTCGGGCGAGCAGTACTTC CASSLQGPSGEQYF
few TRBJ2-3 TRBV6-6 16 . TGTGCCAGCAGTTACAAAGCAAGGGGAAGCACAGATACGCAGTATTTT CASSYKARGSTDTQYF
few TRBJ2-3 TRBV7-9 16 . TGTGCCAGCAGCTTATCTAGAGGCAGGGAAACAGATACGCAGTATTTT CASSLSRGRETDTQYF
. TRBJ1-1 TRBV5-1 14 . TGCGCCAGCAGCTTGCAGGGTTGGGACACTGAAGCTTTCTTT CASSLQGWDTEAFF
. TRBJ2-6 TRBV5-4 16 TRBD2 TGTGCCAGCAGCTTAATCGGGGGGACCGGGGCCAACGTCCTGACTTTC CASSLIGGTGANVLTF
. TRBJ2-7 TRBV2 15 TRBD1 TGTGCCAGCAGTCATACGACAGGGGGCGCGTCCGAGCAGTACTTC CASSHTTGGASEQYF
. TRBJ2-7 TRBV19 16 . TGTGCCAGTAGCCGCCGGACAGCCTTGAGCTCCTACGAGCAGTACTTC CASSRRTALSSYEQYF
few TRBJ2-1 TRBV5-1 12 TRBD2 TGCGCCAGCAGCTTGTTTAATGCGGGAGAGTTCTTC CASSLFNAGEFF
once TRBJ2-7 TRBV9 15 . TGTGCCAGCAGCGTAGCTTTAAACAGGACCTACGAGCAGTACTTC CASSVALNRTYEQYF
. TRBJ1-2 TRBV28 14 . TGTGCCAGCAGCCAGGGACAAGCTATCTATGGCTACACCTTC CASSQGQAIYGYTF
. TRBJ2-7 TRBV11-1 16 TRBD2 TGTGCCAGCAGCTTAAATGGACTAGCGGGCCTCGGCGAGCAGTACTTC CASSLNGLAGLGEQYF
. TRBJ1-2 TRBV10-3 13 TRBD1 TGTGCCACCTCGACAGGGACCGTCTATGGCTACACCTTC CATSTGTVYGYTF
few TRBJ2-5 TRBV29-1 16 TRBD2 TGCAGCGTTGAATTGTCTAGCGGGAGGGCCTATGAGACCCAGTACTTC CSVELSSGRAYETQYF
few TRBJ1-2 TRBV7-2 18 TRBD1 TGTGCCAGCAGCTTATTATTTGGGACAGGGGGCATGAACTATGGCTACACCTTC CASSLLFGTGGMNYGYTF
few TRBJ1-2 TRBV7-2 15 . TGTGCCAGCAGCTCGTACCCCGGGGCTAACTATGGCTACACCTTC CASSSYPGANYGYTF
. TRBJ2-3 TRBV7-3 15 TRBD2 TGTGCCAGCAGCTTAAATAGCGGGGGGGCGGGTACGCAGTATTTT CASSLNSGGAGTQYF
few TRBJ2-5 TRBV5-1 17 . TGCGCCAGCAGCCCGACTACCGCGGGACGGTACCAAGAGACCCAGTACTTC CASSPTTAGRYQETQYF
. TRBJ2-1 TRBV16 15 TRBD1 TGTGCCAGCAGCCAATGGGACAGCGACTACAATGAGCAGTTCTTC CASSQWDSDYNEQFF
. TRBJ2-2 TRBV1 17 . TGCACCAGCAGCCAAGATAAGGCGGGGTCGTGGGACGGGGAGCTGTTTTTT CTSSQDKAGSWDGELFF
. TRBJ1-1 TRBV4-1 15 . TGCGCCAGCAGCTGGGTATCGGGGGATAACACTGAAGCTTTCTTT CASSWVSGDNTEAFF
. TRBJ2-1 TRBV28 13 . TGTGCCAGCAGTCCGACTAGTACGGGTGAGCAGTTCTTC CASSPTSTGEQFF
few TRBJ1-5 TRBV5-1 16 TRBD1 TGCGCCAGCAGCTTGGAGGGCAGGGGGCAAGGTCAGCCCCAGCATTTT CASSLEGRGQGQPQHF
. TRBJ2-7 TRBV7-2 12 . TGTGCCAGCAGCTACTCCCTATACGAGCAGTACTTC CASSYSLYEQYF
. TRBJ1-2 TRBV19 13 . TGTGCCAGTAGTACCAATTCGGGCTATGGCTACACCTTC CASSTNSGYGYTF
. TRBJ2-1 TRBV19 13 . TGTGCCAGTAGTATATCGGGTTACAATGAGCAGTTCTTC CASSISGYNEQFF
. TRBJ1-6 TRBV28 14 TRBD1 TGTGCCAGCAGTCCCGCGGGACAGTGGACACCCCTCCACTTT CASSPAGQWTPLHF
few TRBJ1-6 TRBV14 12 . TGTGCCAGCAGCCCCTCCCATTCACCCCTCCACTTT CASSPSHSPLHF
. TRBJ1-1 TRBV7-9 12 . TGTGCCAGCAGCTTACTCGGAGTTGAAGCTTTCTTT CASSLLGVEAFF
. TRBJ1-4 TRBV5-6 13 TRBD1 TGTGCCAGCAGCTGGGGACAGGGAGAAAAACTGTTTTTT CASSWGQGEKLFF
. TRBJ2-3 TRBV4-2 16 . TGTGCCAGCAGCCAAGCCCCCCCGCGAGGCACAGATACGCAGTATTTT CASSQAPPRGTDTQYF
. TRBJ1-2 TRBV5-6 14 TRBD1 TGTGCCAGCAGCTTCGGGACAGGGGGGCATGACTACACCTTC CASSFGTGGHDYTF
few TRBJ1-5 TRBV10-3 13 . TGTGCCATCAGTGGGCAGATGAATCAGCCCCAGCATTTT CAISGQMNQPQHF
few TRBJ2-2 TRBV4-3 14 . TGCGCCAGCAGCCAAGGGAGGGACACCGGGGAGCTGTTTTTT CASSQGRDTGELFF
. TRBJ2-1 TRBV5-1 14 . TGCGCCAGCAGCGAGTGGAGCTCCTACAATGAGCAGTTCTTC CASSEWSSYNEQFF
few TRBJ2-7 TRBV7-2 14 . TGTGCCAGCAGCTTAGTACTAGGGCAGATAGAGCAGTACTTC CASSLVLGQIEQYF
. TRBJ2-4 TRBV19 15 . TGTGCCAGTAGTATGACCCAGGGGTCCAAAAACATTCAGTACTTC CASSMTQGSKNIQYF
. TRBJ2-7 TRBV5-6 16 TRBD1 TGTGCCAGCAGCTTGGCCCCCGGGACAGGGGGTTACGAGCAGTACTTC CASSLAPGTGGYEQYF
few TRBJ2-7 TRBV7-8 17 TRBD2 TGTGCCAGCAGCTTGACTAGCGGGACTTACAATCCCTACGAGCAGTACTTC CASSLTSGTYNPYEQYF
. TRBJ1-5 TRBV10-3 17 . TGTGCCATCAGTGAGACACTTACCGGACAGAGAGATCAGCCCCAGCATTTT CAISETLTGQRDQPQHF